This T cell receptor (beta chain) was obtained from a study of blood T cell repertoires in COVID-19. Study in general: T cells, B-cell-depleted T cells, or PBMCs provided the cDNA or gDNA that served as material.

The table came from immunoSEQ multiplex PCR; TCRdb's copy has only in-frame clones and leaves some out. The sample holds around 250,000 clones, 80% to 90% seen once. CDR3 length equals 13 residues. Germline assignment: CDR1 SNHLY and CDR2 FYNNEI. The trim removed 6 bases at V and 2 bases at J, leaving 2 bases unmatched. This receptor was obtained from a woman in her 70s with COVID-19, enrolled during active disease. The V and J genes are TRBV2 and TRBJ1-2; 8 bases are a match to TRBD1. The sequenced material came from peripheral blood. CDR3 sequence reads: CASSRDRNYGYTF. In DNA, the CDR3 is TGTGCCAGCAGCCGGGACAGGAACTATGGCTACACCTTC.